The clone carrying this T cell receptor (beta chain) occurred a few times. This entry is derived from a study of blood T cells in healthy people across ages. This CDR3 contains 14 residues. Trimming shortened V by 5 bases and J by 0 bases, and 11 bases separated the two germline ends. CDR1 and CDR2 from the germline V gene are DFQATT and SNEGSKA (reference sequence). Primers used in a second PCR of roughly 6 to 11 cycles were a sample-barcoded 5' primer and a J-beta primer mix. TCRdb analysed the 5' RACE reads with MiXCR anew, one entry per CDR3 protein. The sample shows approximately 800,000 distinct CDR3 sequences, around 34% of them seen only once.

This TCR came from a man aged 18-30 years in good health. The material sequenced was blood. This chain links TRBV20-1 with TRBJ1-5, with D perhaps TRBD1 (6 bases). This CDR3 is CSAGGADSNQPQHF. The CDR3 bases are TGCAGTGCTGGGGGGGCAGATAGCAATCAGCCCCAGCATTTT.